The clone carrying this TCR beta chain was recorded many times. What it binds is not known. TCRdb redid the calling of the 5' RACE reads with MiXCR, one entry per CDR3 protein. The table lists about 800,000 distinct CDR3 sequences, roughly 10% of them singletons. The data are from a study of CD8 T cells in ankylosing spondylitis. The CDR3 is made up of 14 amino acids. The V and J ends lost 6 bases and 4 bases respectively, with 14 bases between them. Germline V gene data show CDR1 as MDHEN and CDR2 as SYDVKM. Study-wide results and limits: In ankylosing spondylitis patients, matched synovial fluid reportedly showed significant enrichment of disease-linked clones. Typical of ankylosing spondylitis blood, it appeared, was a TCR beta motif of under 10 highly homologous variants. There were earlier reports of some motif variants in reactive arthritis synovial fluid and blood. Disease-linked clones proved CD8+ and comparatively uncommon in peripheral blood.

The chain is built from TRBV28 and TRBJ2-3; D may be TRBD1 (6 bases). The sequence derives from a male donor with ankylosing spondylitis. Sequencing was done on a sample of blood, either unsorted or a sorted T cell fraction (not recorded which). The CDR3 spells CASSFRGAADTQYF. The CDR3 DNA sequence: TGTGCCAGCAGCTTCAGGGGCGCAGCAGATACGCAGTATTTT.